This entry describes one TCR beta chain. This CDR3 is also generated by other DNA sequences in the sample. Repertoires were generated with immunoSEQ multiplex PCR, while TCRdb's copy carries only in-frame clones and drops some. The sample shows roughly 100,000 clones, about 92% of them seen only once. This sample is drawn from a study of control samples from healthy donors and cancer patients. The CDR3 is made up of 18 amino acids. After removal of 0 bases from V and 3 bases from J, the junction contained 14 bases not matched to a gene. The germline V gene has CDR1 LGHNA and CDR2 YNFKEQ. The material sequenced was blood. This clonotype originated in a woman aged 18-29 years in good health. The chain recombines TRBV4-2 with TRBJ2-7; 7 bases align to TRBD2. CDR3 loop: CASSQEVWASGAVYEQYF. The CDR3 coding sequence is TGTGCCAGCAGCCAAGAGGTCTGGGCTAGCGGAGCCGTCTACGAGCAGTACTTC.